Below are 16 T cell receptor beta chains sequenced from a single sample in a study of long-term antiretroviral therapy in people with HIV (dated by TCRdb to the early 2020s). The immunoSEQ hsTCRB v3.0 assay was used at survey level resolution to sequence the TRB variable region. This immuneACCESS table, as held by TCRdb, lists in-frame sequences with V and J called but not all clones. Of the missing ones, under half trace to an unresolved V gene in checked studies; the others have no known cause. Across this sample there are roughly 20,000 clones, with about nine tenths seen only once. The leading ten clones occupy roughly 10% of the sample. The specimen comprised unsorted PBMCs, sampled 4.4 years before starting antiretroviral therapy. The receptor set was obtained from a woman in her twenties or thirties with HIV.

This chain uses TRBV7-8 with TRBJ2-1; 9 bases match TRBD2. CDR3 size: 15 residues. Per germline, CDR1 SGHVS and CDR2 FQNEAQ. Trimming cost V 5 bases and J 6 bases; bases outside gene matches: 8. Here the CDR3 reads CASSPPGLALNEQFF. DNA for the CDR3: TGTGCCAGCAGCCCTCCGGGACTAGCCCTCAATGAGCAGTTCTTC. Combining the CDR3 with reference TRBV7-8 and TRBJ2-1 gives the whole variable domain GAGVSQSPRYKVAKRGQDVALRCDPISGHVSLFWYQQALGQGPEFLTYFQNEAQLDKSGLPSDRFFAERPEGSVSTLKIQRTQQEDSAVYLCASSPPGLALNEQFFGPGTRLTVL.

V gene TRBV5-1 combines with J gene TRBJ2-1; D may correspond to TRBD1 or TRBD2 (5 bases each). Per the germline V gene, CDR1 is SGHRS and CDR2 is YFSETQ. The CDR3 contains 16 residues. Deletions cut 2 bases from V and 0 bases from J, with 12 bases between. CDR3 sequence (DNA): TGCGCCAGCAGCTTTCAGGGAGCGATCTCCTACAATGAGCAGTTCTTC. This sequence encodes CASSFQGAISYNEQFF.

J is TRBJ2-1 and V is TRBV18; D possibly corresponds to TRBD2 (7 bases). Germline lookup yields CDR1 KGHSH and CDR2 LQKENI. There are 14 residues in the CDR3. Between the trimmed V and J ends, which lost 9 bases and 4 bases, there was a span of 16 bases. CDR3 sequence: CASAHREGYNEQFF. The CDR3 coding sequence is TGTGCCAGTGCCCACAGGGAGGGTTACAATGAGCAGTTCTTC.

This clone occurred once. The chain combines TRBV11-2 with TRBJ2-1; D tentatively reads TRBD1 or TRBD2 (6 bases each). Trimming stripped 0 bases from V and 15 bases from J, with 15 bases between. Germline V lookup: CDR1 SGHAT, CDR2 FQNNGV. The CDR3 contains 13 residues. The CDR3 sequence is CASSLESGAVWFF. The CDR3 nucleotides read TGTGCCAGCAGCTTAGAGTCGGGGGCGGTGTGGTTCTTC.

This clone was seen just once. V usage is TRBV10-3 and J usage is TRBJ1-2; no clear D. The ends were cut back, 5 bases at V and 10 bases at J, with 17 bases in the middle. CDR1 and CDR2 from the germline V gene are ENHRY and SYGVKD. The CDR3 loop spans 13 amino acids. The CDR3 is CAISRTVYEDYTF. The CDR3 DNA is TGTGCCATCAGTAGGACCGTGTATGAGGACTACACCTTC.

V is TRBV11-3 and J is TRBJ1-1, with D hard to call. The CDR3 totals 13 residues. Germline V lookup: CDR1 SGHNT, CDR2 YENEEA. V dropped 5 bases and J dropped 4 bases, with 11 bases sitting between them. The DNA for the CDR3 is TGTGCCAGCAGCGCCATGGGATCCACTGAAGCTTTCTTT. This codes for CASSAMGSTEAFF.

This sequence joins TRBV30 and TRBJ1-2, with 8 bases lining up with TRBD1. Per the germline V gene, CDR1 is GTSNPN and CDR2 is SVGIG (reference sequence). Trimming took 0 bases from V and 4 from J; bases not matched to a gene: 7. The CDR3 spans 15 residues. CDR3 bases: TGTGCCTGGAGTGTACGGGCAGGGGGCGTCTATGGCTACACCTTC. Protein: CAWSVRAGGVYGYTF.

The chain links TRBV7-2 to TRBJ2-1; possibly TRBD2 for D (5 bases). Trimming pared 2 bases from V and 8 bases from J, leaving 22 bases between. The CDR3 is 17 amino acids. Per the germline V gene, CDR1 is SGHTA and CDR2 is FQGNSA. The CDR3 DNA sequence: TGTGCCAGCAGCTTACTAAGGGCCCCGGGGAGAAGGGATGAGCAGTTCTTC. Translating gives CASSLLRAPGRRDEQFF.

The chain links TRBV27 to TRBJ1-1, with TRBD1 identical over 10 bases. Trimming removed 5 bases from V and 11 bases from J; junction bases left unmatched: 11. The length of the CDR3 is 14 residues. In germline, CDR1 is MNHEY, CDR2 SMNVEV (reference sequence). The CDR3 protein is CASSLGQGTRRAFF. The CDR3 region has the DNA TGTGCCAGCAGTCTGGGACAGGGGACCCGTCGGGCTTTCTTT.

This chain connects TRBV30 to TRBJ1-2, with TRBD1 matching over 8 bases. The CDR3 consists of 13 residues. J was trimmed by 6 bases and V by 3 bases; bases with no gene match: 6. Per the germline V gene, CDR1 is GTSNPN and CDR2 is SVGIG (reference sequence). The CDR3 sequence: CAWRVSGGNGYTF. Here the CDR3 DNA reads TGTGCCTGGAGGGTGTCAGGGGGCAATGGCTACACCTTC.

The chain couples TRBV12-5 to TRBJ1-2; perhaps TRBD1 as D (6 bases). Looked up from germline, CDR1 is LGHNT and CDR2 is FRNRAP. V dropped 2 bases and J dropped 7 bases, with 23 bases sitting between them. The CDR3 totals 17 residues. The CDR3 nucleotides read TGTGCTAGTGGTTTGTCCCAGATCCAGGGGTATTTAGGTGGCTACACCTTC. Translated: CASGLSQIQGYLGGYTF.

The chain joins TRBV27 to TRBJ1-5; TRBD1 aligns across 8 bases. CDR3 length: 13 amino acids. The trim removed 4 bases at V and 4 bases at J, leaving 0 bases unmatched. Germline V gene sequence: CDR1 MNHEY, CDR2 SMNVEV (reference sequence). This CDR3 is CASSWTGNQPQHF. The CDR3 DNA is TGTGCCAGCAGTTGGACAGGGAATCAGCCCCAGCATTTT.

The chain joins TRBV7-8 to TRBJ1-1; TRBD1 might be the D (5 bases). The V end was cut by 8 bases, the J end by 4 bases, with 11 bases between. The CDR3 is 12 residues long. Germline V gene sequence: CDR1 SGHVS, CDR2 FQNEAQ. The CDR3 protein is CASGPGGTEAFF. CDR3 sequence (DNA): TGTGCCAGCGGACCGGGGGGCACTGAAGCTTTCTTT.

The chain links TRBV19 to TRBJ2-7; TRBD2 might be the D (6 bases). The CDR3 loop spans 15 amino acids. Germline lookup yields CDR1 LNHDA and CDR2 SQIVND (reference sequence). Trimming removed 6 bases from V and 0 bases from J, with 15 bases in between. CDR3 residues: CASSQSLASSYEQYF. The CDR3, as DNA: TGTGCCAGTAGCCAGTCACTAGCCAGCTCCTACGAGCAGTACTTC. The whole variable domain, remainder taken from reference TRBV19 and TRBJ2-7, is DGGITQSPKYLFRKEGQNVTLSCEQNLNHDAMYWYRQDPGQGLRLIYYSQIVNDFQKGDIAEGYSVSREKKESFPLTVTSAQKNPTAFYLCASSQSLASSYEQYFGPGTRLTVT.

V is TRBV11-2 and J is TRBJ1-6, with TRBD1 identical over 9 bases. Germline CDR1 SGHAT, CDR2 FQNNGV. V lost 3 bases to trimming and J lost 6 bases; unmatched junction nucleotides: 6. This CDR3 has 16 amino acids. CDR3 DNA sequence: TGTGCCAGCAGCTTTGGGACAGGGTTATCTAATTCACCCCTCCACTTT. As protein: CASSFGTGLSNSPLHF.

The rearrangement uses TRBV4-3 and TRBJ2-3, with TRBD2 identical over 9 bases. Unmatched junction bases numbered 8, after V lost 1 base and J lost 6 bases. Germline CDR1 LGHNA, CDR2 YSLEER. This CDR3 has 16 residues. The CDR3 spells CASSQGTSALADTQYF. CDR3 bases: TGCGCCAGCAGCCAAGGGACTAGCGCTTTGGCGGATACGCAGTATTTT.